This TCR beta chain is from a study of beta chain features in type 1 diabetes. Study background: Patients did not differ from healthy donors in age, gender or cell yield.

Study-wide findings and caveats: Whether TCRB rearrangement is influenced by HLA type was left unresolved in this analysis. When Type 1 diabetes patients were examined, their TCRB CDR3s proved moderately but significantly shorter in all four CD4+ subsets. A closer apparent resemblance between naive, central memory and Treg TCRB repertoires was seen in patients than in healthy donors.

The CDR3 extends over 12 amino acids. Per the germline V gene, CDR1 is SQVTM and CDR2 is ANQGSEA. V gave up 3 bases and J gave up 12 bases; unmatched junction bases: 5. Expressed TCRB transcripts got sequenced, as all isolated RNA was reverse transcribed. Assay: immunoSEQ multiplex PCR; the TCRdb copy retains only in-frame clones and omits some. The sample lists about 190,000 clones; around 8% were seen once. This clone was counted at least ten times. What it recognizes is unknown. The TCR was taken from a woman aged 40 to 49 with type 1 diabetes. The sequenced sample consisted of central memory CD4+ T cells from blood. The J gene is TRBJ2-1, the V gene TRBV29-1; 10 bases match TRBD2. The CDR3 DNA is TGCAGCGTTGAGGCTAGCGGGAGTACGCAGTTCTTC. Its translation is CSVEASGSTQFF.